The TCR beta chain described here comes from a study of blood T cell repertoires in COVID-19. This table comes from immunoSEQ multiplex PCR, and its TCRdb copy is limited to in-frame clones, with some not included. The repertoire holds about 430,000 clones, with roughly 90% as singletons. The V end lost 5 bases, the J end lost 0 bases, and 17 bases lay between the germline ends. CDR1 and CDR2 from the germline V gene are SGHDN and FVKESK. This CDR3 region has 17 residues. V and J are TRBV14 and TRBJ2-1, with D tentatively TRBD1 (6 bases). The specimen sequenced was PBMCs or T cells enriched from blood (not recorded which). The TCR originated in a woman aged 30 to 39 with acute COVID-19. CDR3 residues: CASSYSTGLSSYNEQFF. The CDR3 nucleotides are TGTGCCAGCAGCTATTCAACAGGGCTGAGCTCCTACAATGAGCAGTTCTTC.